These 14 T cell receptor beta chains share one sample of origin, sequenced in a study of blood T cell repertoires in COVID-19. The method was immunoSEQ multiplex PCR; TCRdb's version includes in-frame clones alone and lacks a portion of them. Of 150,000 to 250,000 clones listed, about 80% are singletons. Sequencing was carried out using peripheral blood. These receptors came from a human donor with acute or convalescent COVID-19. The donor label of this sample is uncertain.

The rearrangement joins TRBV19 to TRBJ2-7; 9 bases are a match to TRBD2. Germline CDR1 is LNHDA and CDR2 is SQIVND (reference sequence). Trimming took 3 bases from V and 4 from J; bases not matched to a gene: 7. This CDR3 is built from 15 residues. This CDR3 is CASSIMSGRQYEQYF. CDR3 sequence (DNA): TGTGCCAGTAGTATTATGAGCGGGAGGCAGTACGAGCAGTACTTC.

J is TRBJ2-3 and V is TRBV27, with 14 bases fitting TRBD2. The CDR3 is 16 amino acids. CDR1 and CDR2 (germline): MNHEY, SMNVEV (reference sequence). Trimming cost V 10 bases and J 8 bases; bases outside gene matches: 14. The CDR3 loop reads CAKTLPTSGRVGTQYF. The CDR3 bases are TGTGCCAAAACCCTCCCGACTAGCGGGAGGGTAGGTACGCAGTATTTT.

This rearrangement joins TRBV7-6 to TRBJ2-2; 7 bases are shared with TRBD1. V lost 5 bases and J lost 2; bases outside the gene matches: 2. This CDR3 contains 14 residues. CDR1 and CDR2 (germline): SGHVS, FNYEAQ. Written as DNA, the CDR3 is TGTGCCAGCAGCGGGGACAGAAACACCGGGGAGCTGTTTTTT. This codes for CASSGDRNTGELFF.

The genes are TRBV11-2 and TRBJ2-1; D is unclear. Trimming left V 3 bases short and J 7 bases short, with 7 bases between. Germline V gives CDR1 SGHAT, CDR2 FQNNGV. This CDR3 region has 12 residues. The CDR3 sequence is CASSLSRNEQFF. The CDR3 coding sequence is TGTGCCAGCAGCTTGTCTAGGAATGAGCAGTTCTTC.

The V call is TRBV2, the J call TRBJ1-6, with 8 positions matching TRBD1. The germline CDR1 and CDR2 sequences are SNHLY and FYNNEI. This CDR3 is built from 15 residues. V gave up 2 bases and J gave up 7 bases; unmatched junction bases: 4. The CDR3, as DNA: TGTGCCAGCAGTGAAAATAACAGGGGGAATTCACCCCTCCACTTT. Translation: CASSENNRGNSPLHF.

The chain carries TRBV18 and TRBJ2-6; 7 bases line up with TRBD1. This CDR3 spans 18 amino acids. After removal of 3 bases from V and 0 bases from J, the junction contained 8 bases not matched to a gene. Germline-derived CDR1 and CDR2 are KGHSH and LQKENI. The CDR3 loop reads CASSPRDSSFSGANVLTF. CDR3 coding DNA: TGTGCCAGCTCACCTAGGGACAGTTCTTTCTCTGGGGCCAACGTCCTGACTTTC.

The chain carries TRBV10-3 and TRBJ2-3; D uncertain. Between the trimmed V and J ends, which lost 6 bases and 0 bases, there was a span of 16 bases. CDR3 length: 16 amino acids. Germline V gives CDR1 ENHRY, CDR2 SYGVKD. This CDR3 is CAISFFRSMSTDTQYF. In DNA form, the CDR3 reads TGTGCCATCAGCTTCTTCCGGTCAATGAGCACAGATACGCAGTATTTT.

J is TRBJ1-2 and V is TRBV12-3 or TRBV12-4, with 9 bases aligning to TRBD1. The V segment lost 6 bases and the J segment 8 bases; nucleotides outside the gene matches: 7. The CDR3 runs to 13 residues. The CDR3, as DNA: TGTGCCAGCAGCTCCGGACAGGGGAGGGGCTACACCTTC. This translates into CASSSGQGRGYTF.

This chain connects TRBV3-1 (or the pseudogene TRBV3-2) to TRBJ2-2; 9 bases are shared with TRBD2. CDR1 and CDR2 (germline): LGHDT, YNNKEL (reference sequence). This CDR3 contains 17 residues. With 0 bases clipped from V and 6 bases from J, the junction kept 8 bases outside the gene matches. The CDR3 spells CASSQDLGLASAGELFF. DNA for the CDR3: TGTGCCAGCAGCCAAGATCTAGGACTAGCGTCCGCCGGGGAGCTGTTTTTT.

V is TRBV7-7 and J is TRBJ2-2; TRBD2 agrees at 8 bases. Germline trimming cut 6 bases from V and 4 bases from J; bases unmatched to any gene: 7. The CDR3 runs to 15 residues. Germline V gives CDR1 SSHAT, CDR2 FNYEAQ (reference sequence). The CDR3 loop reads CASSPSGRATGELFF. For the CDR3, the DNA is TGTGCCAGCAGTCCGAGCGGGAGAGCCACCGGGGAGCTGTTTTTT.

The rearrangement links TRBV28 to TRBJ2-1, with TRBD2 matching over 7 bases. The CDR3 extends over 14 amino acids. Germline loops: CDR1 MDHEN, CDR2 SYDVKM. Trimming removed 8 bases from V and 5 bases from J; junction bases left unmatched: 9. CDR3 DNA: TGTGCCAGCTCCCCCGGGACTACCAACAATGAGCAGTTCTTC. This codes for CASSPGTTNNEQFF.

V and J are TRBV11-2 and TRBJ2-1; TRBD2 aligns across 13 bases. V dropped 5 bases and J dropped 9; count of bases not matched to a gene: 19. Germline loops: CDR1 SGHAT, CDR2 FQNNGV. The CDR3 is 19 residues long. CDR3 region: CASSPNSGTSGIKVTEQFF. In DNA, the CDR3 is TGTGCCAGCAGCCCTAACTCCGGGACTAGCGGGATAAAGGTGACTGAGCAGTTCTTC.

The rearrangement joins TRBV28 to TRBJ1-2, with a tentative D call TRBD1 (6 bases). The germline V gene encodes CDR1 MDHEN and CDR2 SYDVKM. This CDR3 region has 13 residues. With 6 bases removed from V and 4 bases from J, the gap between germline ends came to 12 bases. CDR3: CASSRTGIYGYTF. The CDR3 DNA reads TGTGCCAGCAGCCGAACAGGGATCTATGGCTACACCTTC.

The chain uses TRBV7-2 and TRBJ2-3; D possibly corresponds to TRBD2 (5 bases). Trimming cost V 3 bases and J 2 bases, with 12 bases left between them. Germline V gene lookup returns CDR1 SGHTA and CDR2 FQGNSA. The CDR3 is made up of 15 amino acids. CDR3 in amino acids: CASSLAAGNTDTQYF. DNA of the CDR3: TGTGCCAGCAGCTTGGCCGCGGGCAACACAGATACGCAGTATTTT.